The 12 T cell receptor beta chains below come from one sample, sequenced in a study of PD-L1 blockade in urothelial cancer. Repertoires were generated with immunoSEQ multiplex PCR, while TCRdb's copy carries only in-frame clones and drops some. The sample lists about 37,000 clones, 82% occurring once. Here the sequenced sample was PBMCs, taken around atezolizumab (anti-PD-L1) treatment. These receptors came from a man in his 60s with urothelial cancer.

The chain links TRBV5-8 to TRBJ2-7; D remains unclear. The CDR3 is made up of 17 amino acids. Looked up from germline, CDR1 is SGHTS and CDR2 is YDEGEE. The V end lost 0 bases, the J end lost 0 bases, and 16 bases lay between the germline ends. CDR3: CASSLAPPLRDSYEQYF. CDR3 bases: TGTGCCAGCAGCTTGGCACCGCCGCTTCGAGACTCCTACGAGCAGTACTTC.

V is TRBV6-1 and J is TRBJ2-7; D perhaps matches TRBD2 (6 bases). Looked up from germline, CDR1 is MNHNS and CDR2 is SASEGT. The CDR3 runs to 14 residues. Trimming removed 6 bases at V and 11 bases at J, with 23 bases between. The CDR3 bases are TGTGCCAGCAGCGCAAGTTGGTCGGGGGAGGTTAAGTACTTC. This sequence encodes CASSASWSGEVKYF.

This clone was recorded only once. The chain combines TRBV25-1 with TRBJ2-1; D is uncertain. The CDR3 runs 15 residues. Per the germline V gene, CDR1 is MGHDK and CDR2 is SYGVNS. V dropped 4 bases and J dropped 2 bases, with 12 bases sitting between them. CDR3 DNA sequence: TGTGCCAGCAGTGGATTGAGCGTCCCCTACAATGAGCAGTTCTTC. Amino acid sequence: CASSGLSVPYNEQFF. The entire variable domain, with the rest obtained from reference TRBV25-1 and TRBJ2-1, is as follows: EADIYQTPRYLVIGTGKKITLECSQTMGHDKMYWYQQDPGMELHLIHYSYGVNSTEKGDLSSESTVSRIRTEHFPLTLESARPSHTSQYLCASSGLSVPYNEQFFGPGTRLTVL.

This rearrangement joins TRBV27 to TRBJ2-5, with 12 bases that match TRBD1. Losses at the gene ends were 2 bases for V and 5 bases for J; bases not matched to a gene: 12. This CDR3 comprises 18 residues. Germline V gene lookup returns CDR1 MNHEY and CDR2 SMNVEV (reference sequence). The CDR3 loop reads CASSLRGPGTGGAETQYF. The CDR3 DNA is TGTGCCAGCAGTTTAAGGGGGCCCGGGACAGGGGGCGCGGAGACCCAGTACTTC.

The chain joins TRBV2 to TRBJ2-1; a weak D match, TRBD2 (5 bases). V was clipped by 0 bases and J by 9 bases, with 12 bases between them. The germline gives CDR1 SNHLY, CDR2 FYNNEI. This CDR3 comprises 14 residues. The CDR3 DNA is TGTGCCAGCAGTGAAGCGCTGAGGGCTGTTGAGCAGTTCTTC. Translation: CASSEALRAVEQFF. Looking up the rest from reference TRBV2 and TRBJ2-1 gives the full variable domain: EPEVTQTPSHQVTQMGQEVILRCVPISNHLYFYWYRQILGQKVEFLVSFYNNEISEKSEIFDDQFSVERPDGSNFTLKIRSTKLEDSAMYFCASSEALRAVEQFFGPGTRLTVL.

The chain couples TRBV6-5 to TRBJ2-3; D may be TRBD2 (7 bases). The V gene's germline CDR1 is MNHEY and CDR2 SVGAGI. The CDR3 runs to 15 residues. Trimming took off 2 bases at V and 0 bases at J, with 9 bases between the two ends. The CDR3 loop is CASSYRGGSTDTQYF. As DNA, the CDR3 is TGTGCCAGCAGTTACAGGGGGGGAAGCACAGATACGCAGTATTTT.

This rearrangement joins TRBV21-1 to TRBJ2-5; the D call in the table, TRBD1, was not verified against the DNA. TRBV21-1 is a known pseudogene. This CDR3 contains 14 residues. CDR3 sequence reads: CASSKAHSQETQYF. CDR3 bases: TGTGCCAGCAGCAAAGCGCACAGCCAAGAGACCCAGTACTTC.

The DNA of the CDR3 is TGTGCCAGCAGCTACAGACAGGGGAACACTGAAGCTTTCTTT. Its translation is CASSYRQGNTEAFF. This chain uses TRBV7-2 with TRBJ1-1, with 7 nucleotides matching TRBD1. The CDR3 is made up of 14 amino acids. CDR1 is SGHTA, CDR2 FQGNSA, per germline. V lost 4 bases, J lost 1 base, and 3 bases stayed unmatched. The whole variable domain, filled in from reference TRBV7-2 and TRBJ1-1, reads GAGVSQSPSNKVTEKGKDVELRCDPISGHTALYWYRQSLGQGLEFLIYFQGNSAPDKSGLPSDRFSAERTGGSVSTLTIQRTQQEDSAVYLCASSYRQGNTEAFFGQGTRLTVV.

A few counts support this clone. The gene calls are TRBV19 and TRBJ2-7; 7 positions match TRBD1. There are 18 residues in the CDR3. Germline V gives CDR1 LNHDA, CDR2 SQIVND (reference sequence). Losses at the gene ends were 3 bases for V and 2 bases for J; bases not matched to a gene: 16. The CDR3 is CASSILQDMQGDTYEQYF. As DNA, the CDR3 is TGTGCCAGTAGTATTCTTCAGGACATGCAGGGGGATACCTACGAGCAGTACTTC.

The V call is TRBV28, the J call TRBJ1-4, with D tentatively TRBD1 (6 bases). The ends were cut back, 2 bases at V and 3 bases at J, with 7 bases in the middle. The V gene's germline CDR1 is MDHEN and CDR2 SYDVKM. The CDR3 sequence is 14 residues long. CDR3 sequence reads: CASSLGQPNEKLFF. The CDR3 bases are TGTGCCAGCAGTTTAGGACAGCCTAATGAAAAACTGTTTTTT.

The rearrangement uses TRBV2 and TRBJ2-1; TRBD2 matches at 7 bases. The CDR3 loop spans 16 amino acids. Trimming cost V 7 bases and J 6 bases; bases outside gene matches: 15. Germline CDR1 is SNHLY and CDR2 is FYNNEI. The CDR3 nucleotides read TGTGCCAGCACCCCCCGCCGGACCGGGGGGTTCAATGAGCAGTTCTTC. Amino acids: CASTPRRTGGFNEQFF.

The chain carries TRBV7-9 and TRBJ2-7; TRBD1 agrees at 8 bases. Germline loops: CDR1 SEHNR, CDR2 FQNEAQ (reference sequence). CDR3 size: 14 residues. The V gene end was trimmed by 5 bases and the J gene end by 5 bases; junction bases not matched to a gene: 8. The CDR3 loop reads CASSRDRGDDEQYF. In DNA, the CDR3 is TGTGCCAGCAGCCGTGACAGGGGAGATGACGAGCAGTACTTC.